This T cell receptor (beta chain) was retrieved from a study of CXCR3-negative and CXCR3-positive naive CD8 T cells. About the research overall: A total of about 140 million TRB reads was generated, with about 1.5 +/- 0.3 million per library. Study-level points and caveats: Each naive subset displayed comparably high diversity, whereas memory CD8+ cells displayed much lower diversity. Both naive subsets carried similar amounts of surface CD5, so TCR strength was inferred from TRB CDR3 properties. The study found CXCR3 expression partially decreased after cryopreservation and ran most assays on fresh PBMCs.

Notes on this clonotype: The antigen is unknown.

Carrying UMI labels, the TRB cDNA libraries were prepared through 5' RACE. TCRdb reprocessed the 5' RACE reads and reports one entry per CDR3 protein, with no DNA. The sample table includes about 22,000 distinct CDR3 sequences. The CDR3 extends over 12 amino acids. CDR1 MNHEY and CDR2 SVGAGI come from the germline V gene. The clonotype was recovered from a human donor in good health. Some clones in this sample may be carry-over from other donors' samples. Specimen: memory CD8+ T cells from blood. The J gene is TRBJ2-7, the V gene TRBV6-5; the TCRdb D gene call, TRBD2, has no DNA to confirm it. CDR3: CASSYGGVEQYF.